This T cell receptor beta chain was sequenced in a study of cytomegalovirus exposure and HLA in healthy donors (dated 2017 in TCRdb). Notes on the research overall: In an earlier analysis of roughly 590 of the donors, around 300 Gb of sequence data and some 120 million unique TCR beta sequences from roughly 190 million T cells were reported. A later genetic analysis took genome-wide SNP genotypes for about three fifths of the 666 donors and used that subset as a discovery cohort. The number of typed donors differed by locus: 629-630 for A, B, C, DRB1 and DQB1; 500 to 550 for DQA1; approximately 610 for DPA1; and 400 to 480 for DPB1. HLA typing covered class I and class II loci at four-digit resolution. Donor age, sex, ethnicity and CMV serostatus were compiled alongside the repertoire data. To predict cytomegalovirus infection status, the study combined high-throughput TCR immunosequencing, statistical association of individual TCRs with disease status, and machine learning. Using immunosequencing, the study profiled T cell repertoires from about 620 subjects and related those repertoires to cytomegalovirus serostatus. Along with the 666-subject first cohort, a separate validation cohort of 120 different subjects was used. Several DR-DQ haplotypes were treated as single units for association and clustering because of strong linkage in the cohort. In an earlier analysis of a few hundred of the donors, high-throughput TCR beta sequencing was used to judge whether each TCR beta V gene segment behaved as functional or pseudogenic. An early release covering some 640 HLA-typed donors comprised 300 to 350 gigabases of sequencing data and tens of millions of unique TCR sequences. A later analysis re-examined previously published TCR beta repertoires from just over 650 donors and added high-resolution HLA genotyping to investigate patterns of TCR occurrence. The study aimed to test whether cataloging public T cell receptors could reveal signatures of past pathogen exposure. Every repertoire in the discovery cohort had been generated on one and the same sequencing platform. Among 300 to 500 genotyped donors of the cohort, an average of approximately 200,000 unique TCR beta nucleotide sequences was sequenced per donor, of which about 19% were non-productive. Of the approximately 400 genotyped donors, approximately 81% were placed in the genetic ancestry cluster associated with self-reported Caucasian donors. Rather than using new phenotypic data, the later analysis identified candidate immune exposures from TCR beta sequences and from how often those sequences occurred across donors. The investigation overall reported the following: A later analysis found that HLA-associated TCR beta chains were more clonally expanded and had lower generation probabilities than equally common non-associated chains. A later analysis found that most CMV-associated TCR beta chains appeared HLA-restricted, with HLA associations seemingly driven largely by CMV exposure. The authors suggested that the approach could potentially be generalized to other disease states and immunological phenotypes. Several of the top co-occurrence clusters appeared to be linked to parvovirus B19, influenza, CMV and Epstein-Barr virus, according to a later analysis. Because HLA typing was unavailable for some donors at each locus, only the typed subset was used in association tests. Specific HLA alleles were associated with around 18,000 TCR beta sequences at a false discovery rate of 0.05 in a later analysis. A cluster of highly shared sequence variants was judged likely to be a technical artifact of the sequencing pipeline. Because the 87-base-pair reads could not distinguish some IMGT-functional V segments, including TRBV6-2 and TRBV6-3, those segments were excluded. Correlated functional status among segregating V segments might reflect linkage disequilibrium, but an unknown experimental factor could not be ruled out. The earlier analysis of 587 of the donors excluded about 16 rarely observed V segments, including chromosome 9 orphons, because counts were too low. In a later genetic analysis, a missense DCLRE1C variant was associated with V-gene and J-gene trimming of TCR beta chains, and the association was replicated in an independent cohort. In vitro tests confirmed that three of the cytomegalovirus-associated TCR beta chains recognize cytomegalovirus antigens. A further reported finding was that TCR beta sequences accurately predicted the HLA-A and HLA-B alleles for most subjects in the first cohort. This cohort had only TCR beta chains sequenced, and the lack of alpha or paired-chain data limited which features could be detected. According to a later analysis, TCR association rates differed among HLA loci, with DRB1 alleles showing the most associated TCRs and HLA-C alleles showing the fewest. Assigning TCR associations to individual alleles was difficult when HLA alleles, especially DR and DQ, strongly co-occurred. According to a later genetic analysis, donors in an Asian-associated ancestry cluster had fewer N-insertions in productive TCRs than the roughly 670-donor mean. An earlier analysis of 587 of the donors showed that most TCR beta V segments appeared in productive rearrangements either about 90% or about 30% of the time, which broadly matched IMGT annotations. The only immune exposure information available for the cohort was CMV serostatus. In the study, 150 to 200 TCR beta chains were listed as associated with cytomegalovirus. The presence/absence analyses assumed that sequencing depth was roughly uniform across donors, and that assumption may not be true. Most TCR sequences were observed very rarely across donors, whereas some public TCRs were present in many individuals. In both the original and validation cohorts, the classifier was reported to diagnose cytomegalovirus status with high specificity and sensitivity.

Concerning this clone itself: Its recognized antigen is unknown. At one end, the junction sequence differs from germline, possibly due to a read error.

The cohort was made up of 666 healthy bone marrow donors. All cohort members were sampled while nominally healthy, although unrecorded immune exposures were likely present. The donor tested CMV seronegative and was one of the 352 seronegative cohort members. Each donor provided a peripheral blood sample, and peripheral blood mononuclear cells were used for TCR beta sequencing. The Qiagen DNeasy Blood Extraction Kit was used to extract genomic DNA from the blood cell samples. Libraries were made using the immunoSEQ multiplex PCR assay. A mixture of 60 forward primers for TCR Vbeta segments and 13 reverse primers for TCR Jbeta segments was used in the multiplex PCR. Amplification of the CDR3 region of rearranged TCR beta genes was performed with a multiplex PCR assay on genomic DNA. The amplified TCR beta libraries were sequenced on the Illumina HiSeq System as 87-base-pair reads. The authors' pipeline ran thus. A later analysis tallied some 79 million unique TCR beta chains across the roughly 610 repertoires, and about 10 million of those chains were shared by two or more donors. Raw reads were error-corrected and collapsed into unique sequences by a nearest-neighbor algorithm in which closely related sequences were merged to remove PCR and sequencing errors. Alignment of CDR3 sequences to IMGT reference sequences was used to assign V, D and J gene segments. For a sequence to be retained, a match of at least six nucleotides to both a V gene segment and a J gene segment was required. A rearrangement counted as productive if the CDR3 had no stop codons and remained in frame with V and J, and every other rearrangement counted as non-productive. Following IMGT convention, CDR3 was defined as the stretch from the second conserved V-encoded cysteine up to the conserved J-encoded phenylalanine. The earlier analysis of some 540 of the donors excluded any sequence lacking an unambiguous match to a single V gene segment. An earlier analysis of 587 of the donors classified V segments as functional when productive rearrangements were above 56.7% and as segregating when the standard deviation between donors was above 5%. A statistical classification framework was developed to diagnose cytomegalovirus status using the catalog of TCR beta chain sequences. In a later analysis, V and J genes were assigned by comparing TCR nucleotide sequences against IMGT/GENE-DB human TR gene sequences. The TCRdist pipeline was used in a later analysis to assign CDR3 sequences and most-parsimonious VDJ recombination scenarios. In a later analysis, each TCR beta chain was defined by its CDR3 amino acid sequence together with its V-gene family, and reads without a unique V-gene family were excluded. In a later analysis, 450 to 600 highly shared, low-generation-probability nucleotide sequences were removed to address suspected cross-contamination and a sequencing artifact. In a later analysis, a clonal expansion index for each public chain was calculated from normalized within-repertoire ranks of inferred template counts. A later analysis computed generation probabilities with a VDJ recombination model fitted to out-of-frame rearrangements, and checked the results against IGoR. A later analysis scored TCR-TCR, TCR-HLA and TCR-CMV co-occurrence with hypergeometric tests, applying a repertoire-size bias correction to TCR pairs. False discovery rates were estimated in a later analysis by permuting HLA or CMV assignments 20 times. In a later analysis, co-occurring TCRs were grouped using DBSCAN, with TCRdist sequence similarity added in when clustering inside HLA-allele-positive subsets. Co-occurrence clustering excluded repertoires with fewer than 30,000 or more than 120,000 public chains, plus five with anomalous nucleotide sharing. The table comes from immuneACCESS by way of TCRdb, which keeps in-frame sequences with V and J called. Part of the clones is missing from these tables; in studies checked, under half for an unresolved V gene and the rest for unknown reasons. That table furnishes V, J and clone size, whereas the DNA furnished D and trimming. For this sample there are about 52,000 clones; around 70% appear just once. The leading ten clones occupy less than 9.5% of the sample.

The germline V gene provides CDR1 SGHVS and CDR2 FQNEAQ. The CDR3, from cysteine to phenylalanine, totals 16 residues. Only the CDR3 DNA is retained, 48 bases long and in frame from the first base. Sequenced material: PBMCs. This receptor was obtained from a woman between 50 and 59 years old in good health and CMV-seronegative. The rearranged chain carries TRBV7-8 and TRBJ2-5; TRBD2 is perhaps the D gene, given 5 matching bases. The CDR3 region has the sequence CASSLALMGVQGTQYF. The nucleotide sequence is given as TGTGCCAGCAGCTTAGCGCTAATGGGAGTCCAAGGGACCCAGTACTTC.